Each of the 11 T cell receptor beta chains below was sequenced from the same sample in a study of metastatic and nonmetastatic thyroid tumors. Using MiXCR, TCRdb reanalyzed the PCR reads. The table lists 30,000 to 40,000 clones, around 26% of them singletons. Every patient underwent thyroid surgery untreated. Sequencing input: blood. The receptor source for this set is a female donor with papillary thyroid cancer or a benign thyroid nodule (not recorded which). Some clones in this sample may be carry-over from other donors' samples.

This clone was observed many times. J is TRBJ2-1 and V is TRBV7-8; TRBD2 agrees at 7 bases. The germline V gene has CDR1 SGHVS and CDR2 FQNEAQ. The junction had 15 bases not matched to a gene; V was cut back by 5 bases and J by 8 bases. The CDR3 totals 16 residues. The CDR3 nucleotides are TGTGCCAGCAGCCCCGGTCGACTAGCAATCATCGATGAGCAGTTCTTC. Translating gives CASSPGRLAIIDEQFF.

The chain carries TRBV12-3 or TRBV12-4 and TRBJ2-3, with 7 bases that match TRBD2. This CDR3 has 17 amino acids. V gave up 5 bases and J gave up 6 bases; unmatched junction bases: 17. The CDR3 reads CASSPRGVAFSADTQYF. Here the CDR3 DNA reads TGTGCCAGCAGTCCCCGGGGGGTCGCTTTTTCCGCCGATACGCAGTATTTT.

This clone was seen a few times. This sequence joins TRBV6-1 and TRBJ2-6; D is ambiguous. Per the germline V gene, CDR1 is MNHNS and CDR2 is SASEGT. With 5 bases removed from V and 2 bases from J, the gap between germline ends came to 13 bases. The CDR3 runs 16 residues. The CDR3 sequence is CASSKNTAPGANVLTF. CDR3 DNA sequence: TGTGCCAGCAGTAAAAACACTGCACCTGGGGCCAACGTCCTGACTTTC.

This clone appeared many times. The rearrangement joins TRBV27 to TRBJ2-2; 8 bases are a match to TRBD1. Germline-derived CDR1 and CDR2 are MNHEY and SMNVEV (reference sequence). The CDR3 is made up of 15 amino acids. V trimming: 5 bases; J trimming: 13 bases; junction bases outside the gene matches: 15. The CDR3, as DNA: TGTGCCAGCAGTCTCGTTACATATGACAGGGGCAGGCTGTTTTTT. Amino acids: CASSLVTYDRGRLFF.

This clone showed up just a few times. V and J are TRBV27 and TRBJ1-2, with D maybe TRBD1 (6 bases). The V end lost 0 bases, the J end lost 3 bases, and 8 bases lay between the germline ends. CDR1 is MNHEY and CDR2 is SMNVEV in the germline V gene (reference sequence). The CDR3 contains 14 residues. The CDR3 sequence: CASSLSSGDYGYTF. The CDR3 DNA follows: TGTGCCAGCAGTTTATCATCAGGGGACTATGGCTACACCTTC.

The V gene is TRBV19, the J gene TRBJ2-7; tentatively, D is TRBD1 (6 bases). The length of the CDR3 is 13 residues. V lost 8 bases and J lost 1, with 12 bases in between. Germline V gives CDR1 LNHDA, CDR2 SQIVND (reference sequence). The CDR3 loop is CASSDSLSYEQYF. CDR3 bases: TGTGCCAGTTCGGACAGTTTATCCTACGAGCAGTACTTC.

Many counts were recorded for this clone. The V gene is TRBV30, the J gene TRBJ2-1; 9 nucleotides line up with TRBD2. Losses at the gene ends were 4 bases for V and 3 bases for J; bases not matched to a gene: 4. From germline, CDR1 is GTSNPN and CDR2 SVGIG (reference sequence). This CDR3 spans 14 amino acids. CDR3: CAWTAGGYYNEQFF. CDR3 nucleotide sequence: TGTGCCTGGACGGCGGGGGGGTACTACAATGAGCAGTTCTTC. The variable domain in full, with the rest retrieved from reference TRBV30 and TRBJ2-1, is SQTIHQWPATLVQPVGSPLSLECTVEGTSNPNLYWYRQAAGRGLQLLFYSVGIGQISSEVPQNLSASRPQDRQFILSSKKLLLSDSGFYLCAWTAGGYYNEQFFGPGTRLTVL.

The genes are TRBV6-4 and TRBJ1-2, with TRBD1 matching 7 bases. The CDR3 extends over 13 amino acids. The V segment lost 0 bases and the J segment 8 bases; nucleotides outside the gene matches: 3. Germline CDR1 is MRHNA and CDR2 is SNTAGT. The CDR3 DNA reads as TGTGCCAGCAGTGACTCGACAGGGACCGGCTACACCTTC. It codes for CASSDSTGTGYTF.

This sequence joins TRBV7-8 and TRBJ1-1; D remains unclear. Trimming stripped 1 base from V and 3 bases from J, with 12 bases between. Germline CDR1 SGHVS, CDR2 FQNEAQ. CDR3 length: 15 residues. DNA for the CDR3: TGTGCCAGCAGCTTAGACAGCCCCGAGTACACTGAAGCTTTCTTT. This sequence encodes CASSLDSPEYTEAFF.

This clone was picked up many times. The chain is built from TRBV2 and TRBJ1-6; D is unresolved. From germline, CDR1 is SNHLY and CDR2 FYNNEI. The V end was cut by 8 bases, the J end by 7 bases, with 15 bases between. CDR3 size: 14 residues. CDR3 sequence: CASQWAVGNSPLHF. The CDR3, as DNA: TGTGCCAGCCAATGGGCGGTCGGCAATTCACCCCTCCACTTT.

This clone was seen at least ten times. This chain uses TRBV30 with TRBJ2-1; 13 positions match TRBD2. J was trimmed by 7 bases and V by 8 bases; bases with no gene match: 11. CDR1 and CDR2 (germline): GTSNPN, SVGIG (reference sequence). This CDR3 has 15 residues. CDR3 sequence reads: CAAARLAGGVNEQFF. The CDR3 bases are TGTGCCGCAGCCCGACTAGCGGGAGGAGTGAATGAGCAGTTCTTC.